This T cell receptor (beta chain) was sequenced for a study of T cell responses to AZD1222 COVID-19 vaccine. The repertoire was sequenced with immunoSEQ multiplex PCR; TCRdb's copy has only in-frame clones and lacks some. Of fewer than 120,000 clones listed, roughly 92% are singletons. Study-level points and caveats: Donor demographics were predominantly white British with a female majority; clonal diversity may be underestimated. Nearly half of spike-specific TCRs reportedly target variant regions that are unmutated in the B.1.351 and B.1.1.7 variants. Recipients of two AZD1222 doses showed rising Spike-specific TCR breadth and depth.

Per the germline V gene, CDR1 is SGHNT and CDR2 is YYREEE (reference sequence). The CDR3 length is 18 residues. The V segment lost 3 bases and the J segment 0 bases; nucleotides outside the gene matches: 9. As concerns this clone: As yet, its antigen is unknown.

The J gene is TRBJ2-5, the V gene TRBV5-4; TRBD2 matches 12 bases. The sequence came from an adult who received the AZD1222 COVID-19 vaccine. Sequencing used peripheral blood, obtained 28 days after the second AZD1222 dose. CDR3 sequence: CASSYLAGGPSYQETQYF. CDR3 DNA sequence: TGTGCCAGCAGCTACCTAGCGGGGGGGCCTTCTTACCAAGAGACCCAGTACTTC.